This TCR beta chain was captured in a study of T cells in women clearing cervical HPV infection. The wider study: Blood came at first lesion visit for cases, post-clearance for controls.

TCR beta CDR3 amplified by multiplex PCR from approximately 1,100 ng genomic DNA. Data came from immunoSEQ multiplex PCR; TCRdb stores just in-frame clones and leaves some out. The record lists tens of thousands of clones, of which the ten most abundant hold 7.6%. As regards this clone: As yet, its antigen is unknown. The CDR3 end lies 3 residues beyond the end of the read and is filled in from the germline J gene.

Germline trimming cut 2 bases from V and 5 bases from J; bases unmatched to any gene: 3. The CDR3 runs 15 residues. Per germline, CDR1 WSHSY and CDR2 SAAADI. Study conclusions and caveats: CIN3+ cases had significantly higher TCR repertoire richness than controls, but evenness did not differ. Unknown T-cell numbers per sample may underlie the richness differences.

The source material was blood buffy coat. The clonotype originates from a woman aged 18-70 years with a cervical HPV16 infection that either progressed to CIN3+ or cleared (not recorded which). The V gene is TRBV10-2, the J gene TRBJ2-5; 12 positions agree with TRBD2. CDR3 region: CASSEELAGGETQYF. Incomplete CDR3 DNA: TGCGCCAGCAGTGAGGAGCTAGCGGGAGGGGAGACC.